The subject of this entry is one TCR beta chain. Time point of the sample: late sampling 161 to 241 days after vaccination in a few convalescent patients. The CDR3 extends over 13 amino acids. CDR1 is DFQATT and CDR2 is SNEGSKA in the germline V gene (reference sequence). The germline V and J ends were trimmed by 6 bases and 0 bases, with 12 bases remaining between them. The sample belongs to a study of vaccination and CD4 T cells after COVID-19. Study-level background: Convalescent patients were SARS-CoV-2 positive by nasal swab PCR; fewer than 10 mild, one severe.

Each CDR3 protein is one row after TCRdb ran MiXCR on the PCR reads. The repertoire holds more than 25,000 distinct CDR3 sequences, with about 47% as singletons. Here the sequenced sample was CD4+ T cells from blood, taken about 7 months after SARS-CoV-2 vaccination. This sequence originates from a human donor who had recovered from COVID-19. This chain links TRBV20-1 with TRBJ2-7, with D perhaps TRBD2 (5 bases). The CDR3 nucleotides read TGCAGTGCCCGACTACCCGTCTCCTACGAGCAGTACTTC. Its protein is CSARLPVSYEQYF.